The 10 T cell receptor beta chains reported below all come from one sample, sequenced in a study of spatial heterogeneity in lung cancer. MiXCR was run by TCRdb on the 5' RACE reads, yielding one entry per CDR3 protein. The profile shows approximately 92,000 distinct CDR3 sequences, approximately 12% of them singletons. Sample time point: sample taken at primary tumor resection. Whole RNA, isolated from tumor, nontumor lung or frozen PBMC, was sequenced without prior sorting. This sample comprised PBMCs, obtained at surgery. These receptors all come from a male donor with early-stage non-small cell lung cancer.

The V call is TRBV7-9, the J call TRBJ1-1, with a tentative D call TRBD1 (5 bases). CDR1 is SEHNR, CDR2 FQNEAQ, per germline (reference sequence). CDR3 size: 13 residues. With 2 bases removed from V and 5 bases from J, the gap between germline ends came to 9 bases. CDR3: CASSLPGRTEAFF. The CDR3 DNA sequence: TGTGCCAGCAGCTTACCAGGGAGGACTGAAGCTTTCTTT. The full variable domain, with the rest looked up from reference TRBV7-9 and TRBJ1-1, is DTGVSQNPRHKITKRGQNVTFRCDPISEHNRLYWYRQTLGQGPEFLTYFQNEAQLEKSRLLSDRFSAERPKGSFSTLEIQRTEQGDSAMYLCASSLPGRTEAFFGQGTRLTVV.

CDR3 residues: CSASPSSGTGAYEQYF. In nucleotides, the CDR3 is TGCAGTGCTTCCCCATCCTCCGGGACAGGGGCCTACGAGCAGTACTTC. The chain joins TRBV20-1 to TRBJ2-7, with TRBD1 matching over 10 bases. The V gene's germline CDR1 is DFQATT and CDR2 SNEGSKA (reference sequence). The CDR3 loop spans 16 amino acids. Germline trimming cut 5 bases from V and 2 bases from J; bases unmatched to any gene: 12.

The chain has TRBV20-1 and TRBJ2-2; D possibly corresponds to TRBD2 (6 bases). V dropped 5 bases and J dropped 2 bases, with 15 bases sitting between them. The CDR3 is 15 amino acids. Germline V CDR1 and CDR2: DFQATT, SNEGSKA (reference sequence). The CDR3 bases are TGCAGTGCTGGGAAGGGACTCCTTAACACCGGGGAGCTGTTTTTT. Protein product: CSAGKGLLNTGELFF.

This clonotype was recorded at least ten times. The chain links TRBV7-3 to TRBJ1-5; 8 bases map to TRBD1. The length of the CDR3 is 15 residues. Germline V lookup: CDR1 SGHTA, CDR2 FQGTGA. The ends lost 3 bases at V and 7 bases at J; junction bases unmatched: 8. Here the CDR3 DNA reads TGTGCCAGCAGCTTTGGGCAGGGGGCAGGACAGCCCCAGCATTTT. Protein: CASSFGQGAGQPQHF.

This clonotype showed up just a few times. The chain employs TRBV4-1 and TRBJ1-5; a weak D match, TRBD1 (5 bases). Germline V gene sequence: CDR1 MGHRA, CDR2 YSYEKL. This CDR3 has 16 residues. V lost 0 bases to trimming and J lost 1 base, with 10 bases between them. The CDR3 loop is CASSQDSTVSNQPQHF. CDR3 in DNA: TGCGCCAGCAGCCAAGATTCGACAGTAAGCAATCAGCCCCAGCATTTT.

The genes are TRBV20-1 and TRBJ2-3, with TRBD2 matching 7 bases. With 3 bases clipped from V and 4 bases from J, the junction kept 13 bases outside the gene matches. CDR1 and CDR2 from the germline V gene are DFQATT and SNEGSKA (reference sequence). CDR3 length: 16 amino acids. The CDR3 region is CSASEVAGVPADTQYF. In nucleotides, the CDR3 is TGCAGTGCTAGTGAGGTGGCGGGAGTTCCCGCAGATACGCAGTATTTT.

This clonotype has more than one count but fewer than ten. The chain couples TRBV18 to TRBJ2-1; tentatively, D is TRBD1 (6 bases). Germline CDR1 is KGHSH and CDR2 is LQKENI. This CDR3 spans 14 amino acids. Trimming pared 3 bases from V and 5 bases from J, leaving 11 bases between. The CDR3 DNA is TGTGCCAGCTCACCCGCAGGGGTAGACAATGAGCAGTTCTTC. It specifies CASSPAGVDNEQFF.

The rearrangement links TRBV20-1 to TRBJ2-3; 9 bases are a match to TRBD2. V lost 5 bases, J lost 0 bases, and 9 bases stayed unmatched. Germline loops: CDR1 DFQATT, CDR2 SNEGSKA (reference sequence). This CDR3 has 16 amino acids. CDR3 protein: CSAGKTSGQSTDTQYF. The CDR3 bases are TGCAGTGCTGGGAAGACTAGCGGACAAAGCACAGATACGCAGTATTTT.

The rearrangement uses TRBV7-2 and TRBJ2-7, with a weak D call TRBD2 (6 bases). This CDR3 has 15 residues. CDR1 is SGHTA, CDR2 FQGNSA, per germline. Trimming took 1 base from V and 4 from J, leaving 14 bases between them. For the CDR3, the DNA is TGTGCCAGCAGCTTAGATTCGGGACTTTTATACGAGCAGTACTTC. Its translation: CASSLDSGLLYEQYF.

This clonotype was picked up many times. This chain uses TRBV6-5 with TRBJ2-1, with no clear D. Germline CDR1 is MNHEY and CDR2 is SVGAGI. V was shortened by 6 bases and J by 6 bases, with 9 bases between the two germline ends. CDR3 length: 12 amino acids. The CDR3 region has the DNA TGTGCCAGCAGCCACCCGGGCAATGAGCAGTTCTTC. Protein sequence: CASSHPGNEQFF.